There are many counts of the clone carrying this T cell receptor beta chain. The antigen is undetermined. Researchers amplified the TCR beta CDR3 regions from RNA transcripts. First-round RT-PCR of the TCR CDR3 relied on the HTBI primer set. MiXCR, run by TCRdb on the multiplex PCR reads, gives a single entry per CDR3 protein. The sample yields tens of thousands of distinct CDR3 sequences, approximately 53% seen once. The entry originates in a study of T cells in Graves' hyperthyroidism and ophthalmopathy. General study results and limits: Patients with ophthalmopathy were separated from those with stable hyperthyroidism by a 13 V-J model.

Orbital computed tomography, thyroid ultrasound, serum thyroxine and TRAb, and clinical symptoms together informed the diagnoses. The V gene's germline CDR1 is LGHNT and CDR2 FRNRAP. V was cut by 0 bases and J by 4 bases, with 13 bases left in between. The CDR3 is made up of 16 amino acids. Sequences were obtained from blood. The rearrangement joins TRBV12-5 to TRBJ1-3, with D possibly being TRBD1 (5 bases). The origin of this receptor is a woman in her sixties with Graves' ophthalmopathy. The CDR3 spells CASGLVSGGRGNTIYF. The CDR3 DNA sequence: TGTGCTAGTGGTTTGGTGTCGGGGGGGAGAGGAAACACCATATATTTT.